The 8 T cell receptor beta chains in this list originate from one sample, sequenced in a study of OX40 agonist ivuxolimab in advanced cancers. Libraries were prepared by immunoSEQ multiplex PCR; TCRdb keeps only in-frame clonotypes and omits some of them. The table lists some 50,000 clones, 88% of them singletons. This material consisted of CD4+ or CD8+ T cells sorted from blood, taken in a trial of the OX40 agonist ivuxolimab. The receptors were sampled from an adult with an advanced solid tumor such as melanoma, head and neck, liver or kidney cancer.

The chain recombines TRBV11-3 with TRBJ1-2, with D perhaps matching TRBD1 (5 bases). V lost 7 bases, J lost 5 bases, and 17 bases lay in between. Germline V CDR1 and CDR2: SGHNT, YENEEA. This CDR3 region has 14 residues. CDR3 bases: TGTGCCAGCAACTCCGGGACTGCAGTTTATGGCTACACCTTC. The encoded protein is CASNSGTAVYGYTF.

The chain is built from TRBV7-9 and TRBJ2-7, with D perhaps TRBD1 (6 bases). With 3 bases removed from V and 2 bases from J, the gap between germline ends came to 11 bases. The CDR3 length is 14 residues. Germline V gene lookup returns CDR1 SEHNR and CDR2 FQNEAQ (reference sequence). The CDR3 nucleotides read TGTGCCAGCAGCTTGGGACACCAGACCTACGAGCAGTACTTC. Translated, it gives CASSLGHQTYEQYF.

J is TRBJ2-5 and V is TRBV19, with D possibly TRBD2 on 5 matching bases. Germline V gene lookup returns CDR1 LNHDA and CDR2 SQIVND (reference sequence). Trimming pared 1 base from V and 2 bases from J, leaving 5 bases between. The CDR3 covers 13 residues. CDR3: CASSIAGQETQYF. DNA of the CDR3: TGTGCCAGTAGTATAGCGGGGCAAGAGACCCAGTACTTC.

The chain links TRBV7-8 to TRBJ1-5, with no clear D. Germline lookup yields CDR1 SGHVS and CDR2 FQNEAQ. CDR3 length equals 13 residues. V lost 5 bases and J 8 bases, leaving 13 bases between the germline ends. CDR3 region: CASSPSTREPQHF. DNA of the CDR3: TGTGCCAGCAGCCCTAGCACGAGGGAGCCCCAGCATTTT.

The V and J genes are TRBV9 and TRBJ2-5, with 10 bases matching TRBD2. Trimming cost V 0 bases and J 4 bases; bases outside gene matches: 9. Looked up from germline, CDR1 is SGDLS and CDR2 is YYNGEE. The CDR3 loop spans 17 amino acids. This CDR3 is CASSVAPTSGAGETQYF. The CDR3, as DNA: TGTGCCAGCAGCGTAGCTCCAACTAGCGGGGCCGGAGAGACCCAGTACTTC.

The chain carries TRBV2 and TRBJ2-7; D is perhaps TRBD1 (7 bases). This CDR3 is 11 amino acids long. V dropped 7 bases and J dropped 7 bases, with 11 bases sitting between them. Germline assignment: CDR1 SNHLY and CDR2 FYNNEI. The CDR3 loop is CASNQGGEQYF. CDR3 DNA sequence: TGTGCCAGCAACCAGGGGGGAGAGCAGTACTTC.

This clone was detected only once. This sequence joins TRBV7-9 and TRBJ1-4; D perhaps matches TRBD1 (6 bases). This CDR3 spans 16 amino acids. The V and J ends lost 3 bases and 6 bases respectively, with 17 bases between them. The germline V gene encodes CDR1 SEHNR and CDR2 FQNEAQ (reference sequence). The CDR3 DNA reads TGTGCCAGCAGCTTGACCCTCCGGACAGCTTATGAAAAACTGTTTTTT. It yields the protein CASSLTLRTAYEKLFF. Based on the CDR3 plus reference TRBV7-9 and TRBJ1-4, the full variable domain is DTGVSQNPRHKITKRGQNVTFRCDPISEHNRLYWYRQTLGQGPEFLTYFQNEAQLEKSRLLSDRFSAERPKGSFSTLEIQRTEQGDSAMYLCASSLTLRTAYEKLFFGSGTQLSVL.

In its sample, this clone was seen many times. The chain's CDR3 is CASSSTRGSRGGNYGYTF. CDR3 DNA sequence: TGTGCCAGCAGCTCTACCCGAGGTTCGAGGGGAGGCAACTATGGCTACACCTTC. The chain is built from TRBV5-5 and TRBJ1-2, with D possibly matching TRBD1 (5 bases). Trimming removed 3 bases from V and 2 bases from J, with 23 bases in between. Germline V gene sequence: CDR1 SGHKS, CDR2 YYEKEE (reference sequence). This CDR3 region has 18 residues.